A selection of T cell receptor beta chains follows, all from one sample in a study of CD8+CD57+ T cells in acquired aplastic anemia. A single record per CDR3 protein comes from TCRdb applying MiXCR to the reads. The data show 200,000 or so distinct CDR3 sequences, with roughly 64% seen just once and approximately 44% held by the top ten. The specimen sequenced was sorted CD4+, CD8+, or CD8+CD57+ T cells (not recorded which) from PBMCs. All receptors come from a human donor with severe aplastic anemia or a healthy control (not recorded which). Each CDR3 is given with its conserved first and last residue. D genes are given only for firm matches. Clone size is shown for a subset of rows, as once, few, many or a class of expanded clone.

D gene,clone size,V gene,J gene,CDR3 protein,CDR3 DNA
TRBD1,.,TRBV19,TRBJ1-1,CASSFRDSNTEAFF,TGTGCCAGTAGTTTCCGGGACAGCAACACTGAGGCTTTCTTT
.,.,TRBV9,TRBJ1-2,CASSVDSHYGYTF,TGTGCCAGCAGCGTAGACAGCCACTATGGCTACACCTTC
.,.,TRBV27,TRBJ1-1,CASSLYGQLNTEAFF,TGTGCCAGCAGTTTATATGGGCAGCTGAACACTGAAGCTTTCTTT
.,.,TRBV15,TRBJ2-3,CATSRLSSGTSTDTQYF,TGTGCCACCAGCAGATTGAGTAGCGGAACTAGCACAGATACGCAGTATTTT
TRBD2,.,TRBV9,TRBJ2-3,CASSVDSGGVGDTQYF,TGTGCCAGCAGCGTCGACAGCGGGGGGGTGGGTGATACGCAGTATTTT
.,many,TRBV13,TRBJ1-6,CASSASTGNSYNSPLHF,TGTGCCAGCAGCGCCTCTACAGGGAACTCCTATAATTCACCCCTCCACTTT
TRBD1,few,TRBV20-1,TRBJ1-6,CSANPRQGDNSPLHF,TGCAGTGCTAACCCCCGACAGGGGGATAATTCACCCCTCCACTTT
.,.,TRBV7-9,TRBJ1-5,CASSLGGYGQPQHF,TGTGCCAGCAGCTTAGGCGGATATGGTCAGCCCCAGCATTTT
.,.,TRBV20-1,TRBJ2-1,CSARGWTQYNEQFF,TGCAGTGCTAGAGGATGGACACAATACAATGAGCAGTTCTTC
TRBD2,.,TRBV5-1,TRBJ2-7,CASSPGLAGPYYEQYF,TGCGCCAGCAGCCCCGGACTAGCGGGACCTTACTACGAGCAGTACTTC
TRBD1,.,TRBV7-3,TRBJ2-3,CASSFMTGGTDTQYF,TGTGCCAGCAGCTTTATGACAGGGGGCACAGATACGCAGTATTTT
TRBD2,.,TRBV4-2,TRBJ2-7,CASSQDKLREVAYEQYF,TGTGCCAGCAGCCAAGATAAGCTCCGGGAGGTCGCTTACGAGCAGTACTTC
.,.,TRBV4-1,TRBJ1-2,CASSQLDGARGYTF,TGCGCCAGCAGCCAGCTGGACGGGGCGCGGGGCTACACCTTC
.,.,TRBV10-2,TRBJ2-5,CASSRYRGAEKETQYF,TGCGCCAGCAGTAGATATCGTGGGGCAGAAAAAGAGACCCAGTACTTC
TRBD1,.,TRBV25-1,TRBJ2-2,CASSVSLGQGAFGELFF,TGTGCCAGCAGTGTATCCCTGGGACAGGGGGCCTTCGGGGAGCTGTTTTTT
.,.,TRBV19,TRBJ1-1,CASSARGFSEAFF,TGTGCCAGTAGTGCACGGGGATTCTCTGAAGCTTTCTTT
TRBD1,.,TRBV6-5,TRBJ1-2,CASSPGTEYGYTF,TGTGCCAGCAGTCCCGGGACAGAGTATGGCTACACCTTC
.,many,TRBV7-8,TRBJ2-4,CASSPLFGQGPKNIQYF,TGTGCCAGCAGCCCCCTTTTCGGCCAGGGACCCAAAAACATTCAGTACTTC
TRBD1,.,TRBV10-3,TRBJ1-5,CAISEGRTGGSGEPQHF,TGTGCCATCAGTGAGGGGCGGACAGGGGGCTCGGGAGAGCCCCAGCATTTT
TRBD1,.,TRBV29-1,TRBJ2-5,CSVAGTVGETQYF,TGCAGCGTTGCGGGGACAGTGGGAGAGACCCAGTACTTC